This entry describes one T cell receptor (beta chain). The table lists this clone with a few counts. This clone's antigen is unknown. Base quality data are lacking; no much larger clone is found one base away. This specimen belongs to a study of a mutant IDH1 vaccine in newly diagnosed glioma (dated by TCRdb to the early 2020s). For context, the study as a whole: Vaccination started 4-6 weeks after radiotherapy alone, or was given together with temozolomide cycles in the groups whose treatment included chemotherapy. Before enrollment, most patients had been given radiochemotherapy with temozolomide as standard therapy, while the rest had received either radiotherapy alone or temozolomide alone. For exploratory analyses, approximately 25 treated patients had longitudinal TCRB deep sequencing done wherever samples were available. The week-35 safety follow-up took place at visit V12, and the week-47 end of study took place at visit V13. The roughly 33 treated patients were 62.5% male and about 40% female, with a mean age of around 40 years. Six visits were used for peripheral blood collection: V03 (baseline), V05, V07, V10, V12 and V13. Study-wide conclusions, independent of this receptor: The authors stated that sample limitations prevented analyses of patient blood samples from being reproduced. No apparent relationship was observed between pseudoprogression and alterations in the top peripheral T cell clonotypes detected by TCRB sequencing. PBMC samples for TCRB deep sequencing were selected based on availability. Across multiple MHC alleles, vaccine-induced immune responses were seen in around 93% of patients.

The sample's time point label, decoded: week 35, safety follow-up. Each vaccine dose was 300 ug of a 20-mer mutant IDH1 peptide in Montanide, given subcutaneously with topical imiquimod. Patients were given eight vaccinations, in weeks 1, 3, 5, 7, 11, 15, 19 and 23, which matched visits V03 through V10. The donors had newly diagnosed IDH1-mutant astrocytomas of WHO grade 3 or 4 that showed loss of nuclear ATRX. The samples were drawn from NOA16, a multicentre, single-arm, open-label phase I trial in Germany that tested a mutant IDH1 peptide vaccine in humans for the first time. The DNeasy Blood and Tissue Kit was used to extract genomic DNA from EDTA blood for TCRB sequencing. V and J are trimmed by 5 bases and 4 bases, and the gene matches miss 7 bases of the junction. From cysteine to phenylalanine, the CDR3 is 14 amino acids long. The sequence is cut down to CDR3 DNA, 42 bases in frame from base 1. Via the germline V gene, CDR1 is SGHDT and CDR2 YYEEEE.

Library creation used the immunoSEQ multiplex PCR assay. Rearranged TCR beta chain sequences were amplified with the hsTCRB Kit following the manufacturer's protocol. TCRB libraries were sequenced on an Illumina MiSeq. As for the authors' bioinformatics: Demultiplexing, trimming and gene mapping were performed with the kit vendor's proprietary platform. Sourced from immuneACCESS, this table was stored by TCRdb with only in-frame sequences that have V and J called. A share of the clones is absent; for the studies checked, an unresolved V gene accounts for under half, and the remainder has no known explanation. V and J calls and clone size are as listed in that table; D and trimming were resolved from the DNA. The sample table records 50,000 to 75,000 clones; 74% of these occur just once. Over 4% of the sample goes to the ten largest clones.

The sample consisted of PBMCs, taken from a glioma patient whose treatment included an IDH1 peptide vaccine. This receptor was taken from a man aged 45 to 65 with glioma. Recombination connected TRBV5-6 to TRBJ2-7, and 9 junction bases match TRBD1. This receptor has the CDR3 CASSFGQGKYEQYF. The nucleotide sequence is TGTGCCAGCAGTTTCGGACAGGGGAAGTACGAGCAGTACTTC.